The 16 T cell receptor beta chains below were found in one sample sequenced in a study of cytomegalovirus exposure and HLA in healthy donors. The PCR ran on 60 Vbeta and 13 Jbeta primers. Assay: immunoSEQ multiplex PCR; the TCRdb copy retains only in-frame clones and omits some. The table lists over 100,000 clones, 77% of them singletons. The sequenced material came from PBMCs. The receptors originated from a man aged 35 to 55 in good health and CMV-seropositive.

The chain links TRBV7-8 to TRBJ2-5; the D is unclear. Germline CDR1 reads SGHVS; CDR2 reads FQNEAQ. The CDR3 has 13 amino acids. The germline V and J ends were trimmed by 4 bases and 1 base, with 7 bases remaining between them. The CDR3 protein is CASSWASQETQYF. The CDR3 bases are TGTGCCAGCAGCTGGGCCAGCCAAGAGACCCAGTACTTC.

The chain links TRBV7-2 to TRBJ2-1; the D gene is possibly TRBD1 (6 bases). V lost 1 base, J lost 7 bases, and 11 bases lay in between. CDR3 length equals 14 residues. In germline, CDR1 is SGHTA, CDR2 FQGNSA. The CDR3 DNA is TGTGCCAGCAGCTTAGGGGCAGGGGTGAATGAGCAGTTCTTC. This translates into CASSLGAGVNEQFF.

The V gene is TRBV11-3, the J gene TRBJ1-1; D ambiguous. The CDR3 sequence is 14 residues long. Germline V gene lookup returns CDR1 SGHNT and CDR2 YENEEA. Trimming took 5 bases from V and 10 from J, leaving 20 bases between them. As DNA, the CDR3 is TGTGCCAGCAGCGCGGGCGGGAATAGGGTGGCAGCTTTCTTT. Encoded protein: CASSAGGNRVAAFF.

Only a few counts were recorded for this clone. The V and J genes are TRBV2 and TRBJ1-1; a possible D gene is TRBD1 (5 bases). V was cut by 5 bases and J by 3 bases, with 13 bases left in between. Germline assignment: CDR1 SNHLY and CDR2 FYNNEI. The CDR3 extends over 14 amino acids. As DNA, the CDR3 is TGTGCCAGCAGTCTCGGGGGGGGAGACACTGAAGCTTTCTTT. This encodes CASSLGGGDTEAFF.

The chain combines TRBV18 with TRBJ2-7; 8 nucleotides line up with TRBD1. Germline V lookup: CDR1 KGHSH, CDR2 LQKENI. Unmatched junction bases numbered 7, after V lost 3 bases and J lost 0 bases. CDR3 size: 16 residues. CDR3 DNA sequence: TGTGCCAGCTCACCTACTCGGACAGGGAGCTCCTACGAGCAGTACTTC. Its translation is CASSPTRTGSSYEQYF. The full variable domain, with the rest looked up from reference TRBV18 and TRBJ2-7, is NAGVMQNPRHLVRRRGQEARLRCSPMKGHSHVYWYRQLPEEGLKFMVYLQKENIIDESGMPKERFSAEFPKEGPSILRIQQVVRGDSAAYFCASSPTRTGSSYEQYFGPGTRLTVT.

This chain joins TRBV4-3 and TRBJ2-3, with 7 positions matching TRBD1. Per the germline V gene, CDR1 is LGHNA and CDR2 is YSLEER. The CDR3 runs 16 residues. V trimming: 1 base; J trimming: 5 bases; junction bases outside the gene matches: 9. CDR3 nucleotide sequence: TGCGCCAGCAGCCAAGGGACAGGTTACCCCAGAGATACGCAGTATTTT. It is translated as CASSQGTGYPRDTQYF.

This chain uses TRBV11-2 with TRBJ2-1, with 7 positions matching TRBD1. With V trimmed by 5 bases and J by 2 bases, 9 bases remained unmatched. The germline CDR1 and CDR2 sequences are SGHAT and FQNNGV. The CDR3 consists of 16 residues. The CDR3 region is CASSLVGQRPYNEQFF. The CDR3 region has the DNA TGTGCCAGCAGCCTAGTGGGACAGCGGCCCTACAATGAGCAGTTCTTC.

The chain uses TRBV28 and TRBJ1-4; a weak D match, TRBD1 (5 bases). Trimming removed 5 bases at V and 8 bases at J, with 18 bases between. Germline V CDR1 and CDR2: MDHEN, SYDVKM. This CDR3 region has 15 residues. CDR3 DNA: TGTGCCAGCAGTCCCCGGAGGGGAAAGGTGGAAAAACTGTTTTTT. Translation: CASSPRRGKVEKLFF.

Points on this clone: Germline and junction disagree at one end, which may indicate a read error. This chain joins TRBV7-2 and TRBJ2-6, with 7 bases lining up with TRBD1. The CDR3 extends over 16 amino acids. Germline V lookup: CDR1 SGHTA, CDR2 FQGNSA. The chain's CDR3 is CASSSTGLSGANGLTF. Written as DNA, the CDR3 is TGTGCCAGCAGCTCGACAGGGCTCTCTGGGGCCAACGGCCTGACTTTC.

This sequence joins TRBV4-1 and TRBJ2-3; no clear D. Trimming cost V 1 base and J 2 bases, with 13 bases left between them. Germline CDR1 MGHRA, CDR2 YSYEKL. The CDR3 runs 16 residues. Here the CDR3 reads CASSQGPNDFTDTQYF. The CDR3 DNA reads as TGCGCCAGCAGCCAAGGCCCTAACGACTTCACAGATACGCAGTATTTT.

The chain joins TRBV18 to TRBJ1-5, with D possibly matching TRBD1 (5 bases). The germline V and J ends were trimmed by 2 bases and 9 bases, with 8 bases remaining between them. CDR3 length equals 12 residues. The germline CDR1 and CDR2 sequences are KGHSH and LQKENI. CDR3 nucleotides: TGTGCCAGCTCACCATCAAGGGGGCCCCAGCATTTT. It specifies CASSPSRGPQHF. Looking up the rest from reference TRBV18 and TRBJ1-5 gives the full variable domain: NAGVMQNPRHLVRRRGQEARLRCSPMKGHSHVYWYRQLPEEGLKFMVYLQKENIIDESGMPKERFSAEFPKEGPSILRIQQVVRGDSAAYFCASSPSRGPQHFGDGTRLSIL.

The rearrangement links TRBV19 to TRBJ1-2; D remains unclear. This CDR3 has 14 amino acids. From germline, CDR1 is LNHDA and CDR2 SQIVND (reference sequence). The V gene lost 3 bases and the J gene lost 0 bases, with 8 bases spanning the gap. The CDR3 nucleotides read TGTGCCAGTAGTATTGGGCCAGCTAACTATGGCTACACCTTC. The encoded protein is CASSIGPANYGYTF.

This clone was observed a few times. The chain is built from TRBV27 and TRBJ2-7, with 9 bases matching TRBD1. Germline V gene data show CDR1 as MNHEY and CDR2 as SMNVEV (reference sequence). The CDR3 contains 16 residues. V shed 4 bases, J shed 1 base, and the junction held 8 bases outside the gene matches. The CDR3, as DNA: TGTGCCAGCAGTTCCCATCCGGGACAGGGATCCTACGAGCAGTACTTC. It encodes CASSSHPGQGSYEQYF.

The chain couples TRBV29-1 to TRBJ1-4; no reliable D call. Germline V gene data show CDR1 as SQVTM and CDR2 as ANQGSEA. The V and J ends lost 3 bases and 13 bases respectively, with 12 bases between them. CDR3 length: 11 residues. CDR3 in DNA: TGCAGCGTTGACCTGCGAGGTAGACTGTTTTTT. Translation: CSVDLRGRLFF.

In this sample, this clone turned up many times. This sequence joins TRBV10-3 and TRBJ1-3; D is unclear. The V end was cut by 2 bases, the J end by 3 bases, with 11 bases between. The CDR3 sequence is 15 residues long. Germline CDR1 is ENHRY and CDR2 is SYGVKD. CDR3 in DNA: TGTGCCATCAGTGAGAACAGCCTAAATGGAAACACCATATATTTT. Protein sequence: CAISENSLNGNTIYF.

This sequence joins TRBV10-3 and TRBJ1-2, with 9 bases matching TRBD1. Germline-derived CDR1 and CDR2 are ENHRY and SYGVKD. Trimming at V came to 10 bases and at J to 3 bases, leaving 9 bases not matched to a gene. The CDR3 covers 14 residues. The CDR3 loop reads CATRGGQGDYGYTF. The CDR3 region has the DNA TGTGCCACCAGGGGGGGACAGGGTGACTATGGCTACACCTTC.